This T cell receptor beta chain was recovered during a study of T cell changes during pregnancy in multiple sclerosis (dated by TCRdb to between 2017 and 2020). A note on the overall study: Changes in the T cell repertoire over the course of pregnancy were examined in this study in women with multiple sclerosis.

As to this clone: Its antigen target is currently unknown. Per-base quality was not reported, and no clone a single base away is much larger than it.

Library preparation was by the immunoSEQ multiplex PCR assay. The table comes from immuneACCESS by way of TCRdb, which keeps in-frame sequences with V and J called. Part of the clones is missing from these tables; in studies checked, under half for an unresolved V gene and the rest for unknown reasons. Present in this sample are approximately 37,000 clones, about 93% of which were seen just once. Together, the top ten hold roughly 0.67% of the sample. Based on the germline V gene, the CDR1 and CDR2 sequences are MDHEN and SYDVKM. After removal of 3 bases from V and 7 bases from J, the junction retains 9 bases not matched to a gene. The CDR3 runs 14 residues from the cysteine to the phenylalanine. Of the read, only the CDR3 DNA is kept; its 42 bases are in frame from base 1.

The sequence links TRBV28 to TRBJ2-7; TRBD1 aligns with 7 central bases. The material sequenced was CD4+ T cells from peripheral blood mononuclear cells, taken in the third trimester of pregnancy. The sequence was obtained from a female donor with multiple sclerosis, enrolled in a pregnancy study. The CDR3 protein: CASSLTGSRREQYF. The DNA sequence is TGTGCCAGCAGTTTGACAGGGAGCAGGAGGGAGCAGTACTTC.